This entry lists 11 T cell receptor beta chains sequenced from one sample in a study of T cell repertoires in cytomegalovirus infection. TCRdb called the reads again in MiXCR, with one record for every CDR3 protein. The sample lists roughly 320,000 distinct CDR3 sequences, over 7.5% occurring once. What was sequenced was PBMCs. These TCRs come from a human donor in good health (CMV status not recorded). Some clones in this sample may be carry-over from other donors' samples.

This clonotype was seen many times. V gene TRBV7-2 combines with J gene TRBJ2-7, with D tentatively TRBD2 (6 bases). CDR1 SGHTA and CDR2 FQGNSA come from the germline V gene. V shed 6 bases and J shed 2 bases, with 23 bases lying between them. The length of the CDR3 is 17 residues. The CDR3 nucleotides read TGTGCCAGCAGTTACTCCCCTTTCGGAGGGGTGCCCTACGAGCAGTACTTC. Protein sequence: CASSYSPFGGVPYEQYF.

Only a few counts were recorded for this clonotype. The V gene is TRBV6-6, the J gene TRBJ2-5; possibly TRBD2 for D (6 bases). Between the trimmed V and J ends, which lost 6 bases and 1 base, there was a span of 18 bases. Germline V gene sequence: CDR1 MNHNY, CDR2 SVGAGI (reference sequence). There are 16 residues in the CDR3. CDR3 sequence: CASSSSGGAVQETQYF. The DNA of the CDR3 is TGTGCCAGCAGCTCTTCAGGCGGGGCGGTCCAAGAGACCCAGTACTTC.

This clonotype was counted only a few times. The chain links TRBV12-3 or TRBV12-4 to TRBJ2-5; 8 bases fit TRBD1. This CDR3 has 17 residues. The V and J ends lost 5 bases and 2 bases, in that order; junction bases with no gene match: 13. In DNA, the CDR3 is TGTGCCAGCAGTGTCAACTTAGGGACAGGTTTACAAGAGACCCAGTACTTC. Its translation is CASSVNLGTGLQETQYF.

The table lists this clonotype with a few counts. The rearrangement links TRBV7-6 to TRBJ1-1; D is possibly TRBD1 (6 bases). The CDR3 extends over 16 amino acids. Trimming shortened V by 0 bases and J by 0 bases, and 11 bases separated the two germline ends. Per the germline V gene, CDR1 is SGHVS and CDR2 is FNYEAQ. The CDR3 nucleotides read TGTGCCAGCAGCTTAGCCCCAGGGGCCATGAACACTGAAGCTTTCTTT. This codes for CASSLAPGAMNTEAFF.

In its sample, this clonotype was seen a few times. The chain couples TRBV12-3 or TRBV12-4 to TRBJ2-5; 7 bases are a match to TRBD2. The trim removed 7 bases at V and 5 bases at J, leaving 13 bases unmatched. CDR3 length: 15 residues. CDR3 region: CASIWAWAGRETQYF. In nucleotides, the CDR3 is TGTGCCAGCATCTGGGCCTGGGCCGGGAGGGAGACCCAGTACTTC.

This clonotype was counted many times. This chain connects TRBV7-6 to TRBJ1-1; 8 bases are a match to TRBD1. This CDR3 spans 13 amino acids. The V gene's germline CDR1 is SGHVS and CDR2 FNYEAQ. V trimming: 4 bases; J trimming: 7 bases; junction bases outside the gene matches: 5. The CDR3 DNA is TGTGCCAGCAGCTGGACAGGGAATGATGAAGCTTTCTTT. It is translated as CASSWTGNDEAFF.

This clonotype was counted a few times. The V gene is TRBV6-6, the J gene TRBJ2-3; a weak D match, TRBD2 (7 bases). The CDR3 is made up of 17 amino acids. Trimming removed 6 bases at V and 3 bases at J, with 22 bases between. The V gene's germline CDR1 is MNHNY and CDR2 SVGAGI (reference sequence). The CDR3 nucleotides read TGTGCCAGCAGCTCGGGGGGTCACGGCAGGGGAACAGATACGCAGTATTTT. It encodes CASSSGGHGRGTDTQYF.

The CDR3 bases are TGTGCCAGCACCCGGGGACAGGGAACCTACGAGCAGTACTTC. Its translation: CASTRGQGTYEQYF. V usage is TRBV12-3 or TRBV12-4 and J usage is TRBJ2-7; 9 positions match TRBD1. The ends lost 7 bases at V and 2 bases at J; junction bases unmatched: 6. The CDR3 sequence is 14 residues long.

DNA of the CDR3: TGTGCCAGCATCGGGACAGCCTACGAGCAGTACTTC. It yields the protein CASIGTAYEQYF. The chain recombines TRBV6-1 with TRBJ2-7; TRBD1 aligns across 7 bases. The V gene's germline CDR1 is MNHNS and CDR2 SASEGT. The V and J ends lost 7 bases and 2 bases, in that order; junction bases with no gene match: 2. CDR3 length: 12 amino acids.

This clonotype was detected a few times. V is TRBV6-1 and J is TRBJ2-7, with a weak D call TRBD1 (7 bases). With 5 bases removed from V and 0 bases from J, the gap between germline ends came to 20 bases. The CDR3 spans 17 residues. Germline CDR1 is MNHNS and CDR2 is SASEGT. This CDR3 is CASSYGSGDSGSYEQYF. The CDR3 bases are TGTGCCAGCAGTTACGGCTCGGGGGACAGTGGCTCCTACGAGCAGTACTTC.

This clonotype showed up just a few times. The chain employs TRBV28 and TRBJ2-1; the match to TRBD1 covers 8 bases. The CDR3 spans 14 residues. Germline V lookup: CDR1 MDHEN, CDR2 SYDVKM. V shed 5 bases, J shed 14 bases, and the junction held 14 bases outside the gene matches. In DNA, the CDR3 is TGTGCCAGCAGTCCGCTGCCTCGGACAGGGTTTAAGTTCTTC. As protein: CASSPLPRTGFKFF.